This T cell receptor beta chain was obtained from a study of T cells in Graves' hyperthyroidism and ophthalmopathy. Trimming took 5 bases from V and 2 from J; bases not matched to a gene: 11. Per the germline V gene, CDR1 is SGHAT and CDR2 is FQNNGV. CDR3 length: 16 residues. Pregnant or lactating patients were excluded, as were those with uncontrolled infection or other autoimmune disease. TCR beta CDR3 regions were amplified from RNA. In the first-round RT-PCR of the TCR CDR3, the HTBI primer set was used. TCRdb passed the multiplex PCR reads through MiXCR, listing each CDR3 protein once. This sample has about 280,000 distinct CDR3 sequences, with around a quarter found just once. This clonotype was picked up many times.

The genes are TRBV11-2 and TRBJ2-5, with 7 positions matching TRBD2. Input material: blood. The source of this sequence is a man aged 35-49 years with Graves' hyperthyroidism that later progressed to Graves' ophthalmopathy. CDR3 nucleotides: TGTGCCAGCAGCCGGATGTGGACGGGAGGACAAGAGACCCAGTACTTC. The encoded protein is CASSRMWTGGQETQYF.